This T cell receptor (beta chain) was recorded in a study of beta chain features in type 1 diabetes. Study-level background: The examined sorted cells totaled 85 million to 120 million across samples.

Reverse transcribing all isolated RNA meant expressed TCRB transcripts were sequenced. Profiled with immunoSEQ multiplex PCR; TCRdb holds only in-frame clones, not every one. The profile covers 250,000 to 300,000 clones, with about 8.5% appearing a single time and roughly 1% taken by the ten largest. This clone was seen repeatedly, ten times or more. The germline V gene has CDR1 ENHRY and CDR2 SYGVKD. This CDR3 is built from 13 residues. The V end was cut by 5 bases, the J end by 0 bases, with 8 bases between. The clonotype comes from a woman younger than 30 in good health. The rearrangement joins TRBV10-3 to TRBJ2-7; the D is unclear. Sequences were obtained from central memory CD4+ T cells from blood. The CDR3 DNA reads TGTGCCATCAGTCCGACGGACTCCTACGAGCAGTACTTC. Its translation is CAISPTDSYEQYF.